This T cell receptor beta chain was sequenced in a study of blood T cell repertoires in COVID-19. Libraries were prepared by immunoSEQ multiplex PCR; TCRdb keeps only in-frame clonotypes and omits some of them. This sample has 410,000 or so clones; around nine tenths occur once, and the top ten carry approximately 1.5%. This CDR3 spans 17 amino acids. Germline lookup yields CDR1 SGHRS and CDR2 YFSETQ. The V and J ends lost 0 bases and 0 bases, in that order; junction bases with no gene match: 4. This TCR derives from a woman aged 40 to 50 with COVID-19, enrolled during active disease. Sequenced: peripheral blood. J is TRBJ2-4 and V is TRBV5-1; TRBD1 matches 9 bases. CDR3 sequence: CASSLDTGGPAKNIQYF. DNA for the CDR3: TGCGCCAGCAGCTTGGACACAGGGGGCCCAGCCAAAAACATTCAGTACTTC. The full variable domain, its missing parts supplied by reference TRBV5-1 and TRBJ2-4, is KAGVTQTPRYLIKTRGQQVTLSCSPISGHRSVSWYQQTPGQGLQFLFEYFSETQRNKGNFPGRFSGRQFSNSRSEMNVSTLELGDSALYLCASSLDTGGPAKNIQYFGAGTRLSVL.